This is a list of T cell receptor beta chains from one sample in a study of blood T cell repertoires in COVID-19. Generated by immunoSEQ multiplex PCR, the TCRdb table keeps only in-frame clones and is missing some. The table lists 250,000 to 300,000 clones, 70% to 90% of them singletons. Sequencing was done on a sample of PBMCs or T cells enriched from blood (not recorded which). The receptors were sampled from a woman aged 50 to 60 who had recovered from COVID-19. CDR3s include the opening cysteine and the closing phenylalanine or tryptophan. Fields, in order: J gene, V gene, clone size, CDR3 length, CDR3 protein. The size entry is marked missing in some rows and otherwise reads once, few, many or a size class.

TRBJ2-2 | TRBV5-1 | NA | 15 | CASSYGLASTGELFF
TRBJ2-5 | TRBV24-1 | once | 16 | CATSDRLALPTETQYF
TRBJ1-3 | TRBV19 | NA | 12 | CATQGYGNTIYF
TRBJ2-1 | TRBV7-6 | NA | 15 | CASSLESGRYNEQFF
TRBJ2-7 | TRBV10-3 | NA | 13 | CAIKAQGTYEQYF
TRBJ2-2 | TRBV28 | once | 12 | CASSLSDRELFF
TRBJ1-1 | TRBV5-1 | NA | 14 | CASSTDGGRPEAFF
TRBJ1-5 | TRBV6-4 | once | 14 | CASSPQGGNQPQHF
TRBJ2-5 | TRBV11-2 | NA | 16 | CASSYEWDRVIETQYF
TRBJ2-1 | TRBV11-2 | NA | 12 | CASLDRGGEQFF